The rows below give T cell receptor beta chains drawn from one sample of a study of shared clonotypes between healthy human individuals. Clones were sequenced by immunoSEQ multiplex PCR, and TCRdb holds only the in-frame ones, with some missing. Among about 1 million clones listed, roughly 80% were seen once. The source material was memory CD4+ T cells sorted from blood. The receptors here all came from a man aged 18-30 years in good health. The CDR3 runs from the conserved cysteine through the conserved F or W. Each record gives: V gene, CDR3 protein.

>TRBV5-1
CASSWGVGAIQETQYF
>TRBV29-1
CSVARGGRNTEAFF
>TRBV29-1
CSVGGTAVNYGYTF
>TRBV6-5
CASSYSRGDNSPLHF
>TRBV7-2
CASSTLVNEQFF
>TRBV7-2
CASSLGRREKLFF
>TRBV7-9
CASSLGGPGAEQYF
>TRBV7-2
CASSLDRGRDEAFF
>TRBV5-1
CASSLVGGSPGEQYF
>TRBV28
CASSFGRANEQYF
>TRBV10-3
CAIRDPGLFSYEQYF
>TRBV28
CASSSSGTGDYNEQFF
>TRBV19
CASSLQKIGIGANVLTF
>TRBV19
CASSIRTGTQPQHF
>TRBV6-1
CASSEEAGPYEQYF
>TRBV30
CAWSGTGDTQYF
>TRBV5-5
CASSLGEIAIPEAFF
>TRBV6-5
CASKGRTTSNEQFF
>TRBV2
CASRSDRAPVDF
>TRBV18
CASSQGQGGGNTIYF
>TRBV28
CASSHSGYTDTQYF
>TRBV5-1
CASSSGRGLAGVVETQYF
>TRBV7-2
CASSLSRSSEQYF
>TRBV7-2
CASSVETGVTEAFF
>TRBV19
CASSITGAWATEAFF
>TRBV2
CASDRGLSTDTQYF
>TRBV28
CASSTRRGSGGPGEQFF
>TRBV18
CASSVDRLNYGYTF
>TRBV7-7
CASSLRGLAGDNEQFF
>TRBV18
CASSPGVETQYF
>TRBV11-1
CASSPWSANTEAFF
>TRBV4-2
CASSPGVATDADTQYF
>TRBV10-3
CAISESLLAGADTQYF
>TRBV30
CAWSVRRGDQPQHF
>TRBV5-1
CASRGGVTDTQYF
>TRBV15
CATSRNTVSYEQYF
>TRBV9
CASSVDPAGNGELFF
>TRBV7-9
CASSPTRGTAFETQYF
>TRBV11-1
CASSPQSYEQYF
>TRBV6-6
CASSPRQGAAGYTF
>TRBV7-9
CASSSMGGETDTQYF
>TRBV6-6
CASSYSVLSNNEQFF
>TRBV6-6
CASSSQSATGGQPQHF
>TRBV18
CASRGGLGYEQYF
>TRBV6-1
CASRGWAHGGKYF
>TRBV5-1
CASSLDGESNQPQHF
>TRBV4-1
CASSQQGHEGYTF
>TRBV5-6
CASSLFQGERNTEAFF
>TRBV12-5
CASGPPGPHQETQYF
>TRBV19
CASSIGTGFVYEQYF
>TRBV5-1
CASSREGAGNTIYF
>TRBV5-4
CASSLGSGLGQPQHF
>TRBV12-5
CASGLWPTGELFF
>TRBV10-2
CASRGTGASNQPQHF